This T cell receptor beta chain appears in the sequencing data of a study of CD8 T cells in ankylosing spondylitis. Broader study findings: Significant enrichment of disease-linked clones was reported in matched ankylosing spondylitis synovial fluid. Blood from ankylosing spondylitis patients appeared to carry a characteristic roughly 8-variant TCR beta motif.

TCRdb reprocessed the 5' RACE reads with MiXCR, giving one entry per CDR3 protein. The table has some 840,000 distinct CDR3 sequences, 12% seen once. Germline V lookup: CDR1 DFQATT, CDR2 SNEGSKA (reference sequence). The CDR3 spans 12 residues. This clonotype was seen a handful of times. Its antigen is not known. The chain couples TRBV20-1 to TRBJ2-3; D is perhaps TRBD2 (6 bases). Sequencing used blood, either unsorted or a sorted T cell fraction (not recorded which). The sequence came from a male donor with ankylosing spondylitis. CDR3 protein: CSRGGGTDTQYF. CDR3 in DNA: TGCTCCCGGGGTGGGGGGACAGATACGCAGTATTTT.